The rows below give T cell receptor beta chains drawn from one sample of a study of T cell responses to AZD1222 COVID-19 vaccine. Sequencing used immunoSEQ multiplex PCR; TCRdb keeps in-frame clones, though not all of them. The data show 45,000 to 60,000 clones, with roughly nine tenths seen just once and around 4% held by the top ten. The input for sequencing was peripheral blood, taken on day 0 of AZD1222 vaccination. The receptors derive from an adult in good health. The CDR3 runs from the conserved cysteine through the conserved F or W. A D gene is named only where the DNA matches it firmly. Only some rows state a clone size, as once, few, many or a class for expanded clones.

J: TRBJ2-7
size: NA
V: TRBV5-1
D: TRBD1
CDR3: CASSLAGGGYEQYF
DNA: TGCGCCAGCAGCTTGGCAGGGGGCGGCTACGAGCAGTACTTC

J: TRBJ2-7
size: few
V: TRBV5-1
D: NA
CDR3: CASSLLENYEQYF
DNA: TGCGCCAGCAGCTTGTTAGAGAACTACGAGCAGTACTTC

J: TRBJ2-2
size: NA
V: TRBV29-1
D: TRBD1
CDR3: CSARTGNTGELFF
DNA: TGCAGCGCCCGGACAGGGAACACCGGGGAGCTGTTTTTT

J: TRBJ1-4
size: NA
V: TRBV25-1
D: TRBD1
CDR3: CASSEPGTESRELFF
DNA: TGTGCCAGCAGTGAACCCGGGACAGAAAGCCGAGAACTGTTTTTT

J: TRBJ1-1
size: NA
V: TRBV3-1/TRBV3-2
D: NA
CDR3: CASSQAAEAFF
DNA: TGTGCCAGCAGCCAAGCTGCTGAAGCTTTCTTT

J: TRBJ2-7
size: NA
V: TRBV19
D: NA
CDR3: CASSYGGAYEQYF
DNA: TGTGCCAGTAGTTACGGCGGGGCCTACGAGCAGTACTTC

J: TRBJ1-2
size: NA
V: TRBV27
D: NA
CDR3: CASSFSPRRQGAPYYGYTF
DNA: TGTGCCAGCAGTTTTTCCCCGCGGAGGCAGGGCGCTCCTTACTATGGCTACACCTTC

J: TRBJ2-1
size: NA
V: TRBV4-1
D: NA
CDR3: CASSQDRVVQFF
DNA: TGCGCCAGCAGCCAAGATAGAGTCGTACAGTTCTTC

J: TRBJ2-5
size: NA
V: TRBV28
D: NA
CDR3: CASKLEPQRETQYF
DNA: TGTGCCAGCAAACTTGAACCACAGAGGGAGACCCAGTACTTC

J: TRBJ2-1
size: NA
V: TRBV9
D: TRBD2
CDR3: CASSVAGGQTAYNEQFF
DNA: TGTGCCAGCAGCGTGGCGGGGGGCCAAACCGCGTACAATGAGCAGTTCTTC

J: TRBJ1-4
size: NA
V: TRBV6-1
D: TRBD1
CDR3: CASSEIWTGATNEKLFF
DNA: TGTGCCAGCAGTGAAATATGGACAGGTGCAACTAATGAAAAACTGTTTTTT

J: TRBJ2-7
size: NA
V: TRBV15
D: TRBD2
CDR3: CATSRDKGGWDEQYF
DNA: TGTGCCACCAGCAGAGATAAGGGAGGGTGGGACGAGCAGTACTTC

J: TRBJ1-5
size: NA
V: TRBV5-1
D: NA
CDR3: CASSSAGAGSIGNQPQHF
DNA: TGCGCCAGCAGCTCCGCAGGGGCAGGGAGCATCGGCAATCAGCCCCAGCATTTT

J: TRBJ1-5
size: NA
V: TRBV4-3
D: NA
CDR3: CASSQDPTGNQPQHF
DNA: TGCGCCAGCAGCCAAGATCCGACAGGCAATCAGCCCCAGCATTTT

J: TRBJ2-7
size: NA
V: TRBV7-9
D: NA
CDR3: CASSSNREQYF
DNA: TGTGCCAGCAGCTCAAACCGCGAGCAGTACTTC

J: TRBJ2-5
size: NA
V: TRBV6-2/TRBV6-3
D: NA
CDR3: CASSRDPQETQYF
DNA: TGTGCCAGCAGTAGGGACCCCCAAGAGACCCAGTACTTC

J: TRBJ2-7
size: NA
V: TRBV7-2
D: TRBD2
CDR3: CASSSTSGAYEQYF
DNA: TGTGCCAGCAGCTCCACTAGCGGGGCCTACGAGCAGTACTTC

J: TRBJ1-5
size: NA
V: TRBV4-1
D: NA
CDR3: CASSQDLGQPQHF
DNA: TGCGCCAGCAGCCAAGATCTAGGGCAGCCCCAGCATTTT

J: TRBJ2-7
size: NA
V: TRBV12-3/TRBV12-4
D: NA
CDR3: CASSSISYEQYF
DNA: TGTGCCAGCAGCAGTATTTCCTACGAGCAGTACTTC

J: TRBJ2-6
size: NA
V: TRBV6-5
D: NA
CDR3: CASSYSFGANVLTF
DNA: TGTGCCAGCAGTTACTCCTTTGGGGCCAACGTCCTGACTTTC

J: TRBJ2-7
size: NA
V: TRBV6-2/TRBV6-3
D: NA
CDR3: CASSGPGTLNYEQYF
DNA: TGTGCCAGCAGCGGACCGGGAACTTTAAACTACGAGCAGTACTTC

J: TRBJ1-2
size: NA
V: TRBV6-2/TRBV6-3
D: NA
CDR3: CASSRMRDGYTF
DNA: TGTGCCAGCAGCAGGATGCGCGATGGCTACACCTTC

J: TRBJ1-2
size: NA
V: TRBV2
D: TRBD1
CDR3: CASSPTSGGAYYGYTF
DNA: TGTGCCAGCAGTCCAACGTCAGGGGGCGCTTACTATGGCTACACCTTC